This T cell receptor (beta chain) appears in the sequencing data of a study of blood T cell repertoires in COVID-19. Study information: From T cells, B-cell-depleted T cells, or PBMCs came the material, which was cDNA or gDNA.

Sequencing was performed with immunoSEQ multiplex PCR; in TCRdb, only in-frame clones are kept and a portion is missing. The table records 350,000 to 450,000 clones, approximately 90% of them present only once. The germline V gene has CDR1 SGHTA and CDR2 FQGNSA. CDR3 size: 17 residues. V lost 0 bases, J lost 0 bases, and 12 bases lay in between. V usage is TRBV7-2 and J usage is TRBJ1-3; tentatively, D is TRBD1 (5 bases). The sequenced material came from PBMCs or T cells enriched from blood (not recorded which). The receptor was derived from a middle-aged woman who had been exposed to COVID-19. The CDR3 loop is CASSLAQGGFSGNTIYF. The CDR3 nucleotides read TGTGCCAGCAGCTTAGCCCAGGGAGGGTTCTCTGGAAACACCATATATTTT. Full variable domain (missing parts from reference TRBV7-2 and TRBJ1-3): GAGVSQSPSNKVTEKGKDVELRCDPISGHTALYWYRQSLGQGLEFLIYFQGNSAPDKSGLPSDRFSAERTGGSVSTLTIQRTQQEDSAVYLCASSLAQGGFSGNTIYFGEGSWLTVV.